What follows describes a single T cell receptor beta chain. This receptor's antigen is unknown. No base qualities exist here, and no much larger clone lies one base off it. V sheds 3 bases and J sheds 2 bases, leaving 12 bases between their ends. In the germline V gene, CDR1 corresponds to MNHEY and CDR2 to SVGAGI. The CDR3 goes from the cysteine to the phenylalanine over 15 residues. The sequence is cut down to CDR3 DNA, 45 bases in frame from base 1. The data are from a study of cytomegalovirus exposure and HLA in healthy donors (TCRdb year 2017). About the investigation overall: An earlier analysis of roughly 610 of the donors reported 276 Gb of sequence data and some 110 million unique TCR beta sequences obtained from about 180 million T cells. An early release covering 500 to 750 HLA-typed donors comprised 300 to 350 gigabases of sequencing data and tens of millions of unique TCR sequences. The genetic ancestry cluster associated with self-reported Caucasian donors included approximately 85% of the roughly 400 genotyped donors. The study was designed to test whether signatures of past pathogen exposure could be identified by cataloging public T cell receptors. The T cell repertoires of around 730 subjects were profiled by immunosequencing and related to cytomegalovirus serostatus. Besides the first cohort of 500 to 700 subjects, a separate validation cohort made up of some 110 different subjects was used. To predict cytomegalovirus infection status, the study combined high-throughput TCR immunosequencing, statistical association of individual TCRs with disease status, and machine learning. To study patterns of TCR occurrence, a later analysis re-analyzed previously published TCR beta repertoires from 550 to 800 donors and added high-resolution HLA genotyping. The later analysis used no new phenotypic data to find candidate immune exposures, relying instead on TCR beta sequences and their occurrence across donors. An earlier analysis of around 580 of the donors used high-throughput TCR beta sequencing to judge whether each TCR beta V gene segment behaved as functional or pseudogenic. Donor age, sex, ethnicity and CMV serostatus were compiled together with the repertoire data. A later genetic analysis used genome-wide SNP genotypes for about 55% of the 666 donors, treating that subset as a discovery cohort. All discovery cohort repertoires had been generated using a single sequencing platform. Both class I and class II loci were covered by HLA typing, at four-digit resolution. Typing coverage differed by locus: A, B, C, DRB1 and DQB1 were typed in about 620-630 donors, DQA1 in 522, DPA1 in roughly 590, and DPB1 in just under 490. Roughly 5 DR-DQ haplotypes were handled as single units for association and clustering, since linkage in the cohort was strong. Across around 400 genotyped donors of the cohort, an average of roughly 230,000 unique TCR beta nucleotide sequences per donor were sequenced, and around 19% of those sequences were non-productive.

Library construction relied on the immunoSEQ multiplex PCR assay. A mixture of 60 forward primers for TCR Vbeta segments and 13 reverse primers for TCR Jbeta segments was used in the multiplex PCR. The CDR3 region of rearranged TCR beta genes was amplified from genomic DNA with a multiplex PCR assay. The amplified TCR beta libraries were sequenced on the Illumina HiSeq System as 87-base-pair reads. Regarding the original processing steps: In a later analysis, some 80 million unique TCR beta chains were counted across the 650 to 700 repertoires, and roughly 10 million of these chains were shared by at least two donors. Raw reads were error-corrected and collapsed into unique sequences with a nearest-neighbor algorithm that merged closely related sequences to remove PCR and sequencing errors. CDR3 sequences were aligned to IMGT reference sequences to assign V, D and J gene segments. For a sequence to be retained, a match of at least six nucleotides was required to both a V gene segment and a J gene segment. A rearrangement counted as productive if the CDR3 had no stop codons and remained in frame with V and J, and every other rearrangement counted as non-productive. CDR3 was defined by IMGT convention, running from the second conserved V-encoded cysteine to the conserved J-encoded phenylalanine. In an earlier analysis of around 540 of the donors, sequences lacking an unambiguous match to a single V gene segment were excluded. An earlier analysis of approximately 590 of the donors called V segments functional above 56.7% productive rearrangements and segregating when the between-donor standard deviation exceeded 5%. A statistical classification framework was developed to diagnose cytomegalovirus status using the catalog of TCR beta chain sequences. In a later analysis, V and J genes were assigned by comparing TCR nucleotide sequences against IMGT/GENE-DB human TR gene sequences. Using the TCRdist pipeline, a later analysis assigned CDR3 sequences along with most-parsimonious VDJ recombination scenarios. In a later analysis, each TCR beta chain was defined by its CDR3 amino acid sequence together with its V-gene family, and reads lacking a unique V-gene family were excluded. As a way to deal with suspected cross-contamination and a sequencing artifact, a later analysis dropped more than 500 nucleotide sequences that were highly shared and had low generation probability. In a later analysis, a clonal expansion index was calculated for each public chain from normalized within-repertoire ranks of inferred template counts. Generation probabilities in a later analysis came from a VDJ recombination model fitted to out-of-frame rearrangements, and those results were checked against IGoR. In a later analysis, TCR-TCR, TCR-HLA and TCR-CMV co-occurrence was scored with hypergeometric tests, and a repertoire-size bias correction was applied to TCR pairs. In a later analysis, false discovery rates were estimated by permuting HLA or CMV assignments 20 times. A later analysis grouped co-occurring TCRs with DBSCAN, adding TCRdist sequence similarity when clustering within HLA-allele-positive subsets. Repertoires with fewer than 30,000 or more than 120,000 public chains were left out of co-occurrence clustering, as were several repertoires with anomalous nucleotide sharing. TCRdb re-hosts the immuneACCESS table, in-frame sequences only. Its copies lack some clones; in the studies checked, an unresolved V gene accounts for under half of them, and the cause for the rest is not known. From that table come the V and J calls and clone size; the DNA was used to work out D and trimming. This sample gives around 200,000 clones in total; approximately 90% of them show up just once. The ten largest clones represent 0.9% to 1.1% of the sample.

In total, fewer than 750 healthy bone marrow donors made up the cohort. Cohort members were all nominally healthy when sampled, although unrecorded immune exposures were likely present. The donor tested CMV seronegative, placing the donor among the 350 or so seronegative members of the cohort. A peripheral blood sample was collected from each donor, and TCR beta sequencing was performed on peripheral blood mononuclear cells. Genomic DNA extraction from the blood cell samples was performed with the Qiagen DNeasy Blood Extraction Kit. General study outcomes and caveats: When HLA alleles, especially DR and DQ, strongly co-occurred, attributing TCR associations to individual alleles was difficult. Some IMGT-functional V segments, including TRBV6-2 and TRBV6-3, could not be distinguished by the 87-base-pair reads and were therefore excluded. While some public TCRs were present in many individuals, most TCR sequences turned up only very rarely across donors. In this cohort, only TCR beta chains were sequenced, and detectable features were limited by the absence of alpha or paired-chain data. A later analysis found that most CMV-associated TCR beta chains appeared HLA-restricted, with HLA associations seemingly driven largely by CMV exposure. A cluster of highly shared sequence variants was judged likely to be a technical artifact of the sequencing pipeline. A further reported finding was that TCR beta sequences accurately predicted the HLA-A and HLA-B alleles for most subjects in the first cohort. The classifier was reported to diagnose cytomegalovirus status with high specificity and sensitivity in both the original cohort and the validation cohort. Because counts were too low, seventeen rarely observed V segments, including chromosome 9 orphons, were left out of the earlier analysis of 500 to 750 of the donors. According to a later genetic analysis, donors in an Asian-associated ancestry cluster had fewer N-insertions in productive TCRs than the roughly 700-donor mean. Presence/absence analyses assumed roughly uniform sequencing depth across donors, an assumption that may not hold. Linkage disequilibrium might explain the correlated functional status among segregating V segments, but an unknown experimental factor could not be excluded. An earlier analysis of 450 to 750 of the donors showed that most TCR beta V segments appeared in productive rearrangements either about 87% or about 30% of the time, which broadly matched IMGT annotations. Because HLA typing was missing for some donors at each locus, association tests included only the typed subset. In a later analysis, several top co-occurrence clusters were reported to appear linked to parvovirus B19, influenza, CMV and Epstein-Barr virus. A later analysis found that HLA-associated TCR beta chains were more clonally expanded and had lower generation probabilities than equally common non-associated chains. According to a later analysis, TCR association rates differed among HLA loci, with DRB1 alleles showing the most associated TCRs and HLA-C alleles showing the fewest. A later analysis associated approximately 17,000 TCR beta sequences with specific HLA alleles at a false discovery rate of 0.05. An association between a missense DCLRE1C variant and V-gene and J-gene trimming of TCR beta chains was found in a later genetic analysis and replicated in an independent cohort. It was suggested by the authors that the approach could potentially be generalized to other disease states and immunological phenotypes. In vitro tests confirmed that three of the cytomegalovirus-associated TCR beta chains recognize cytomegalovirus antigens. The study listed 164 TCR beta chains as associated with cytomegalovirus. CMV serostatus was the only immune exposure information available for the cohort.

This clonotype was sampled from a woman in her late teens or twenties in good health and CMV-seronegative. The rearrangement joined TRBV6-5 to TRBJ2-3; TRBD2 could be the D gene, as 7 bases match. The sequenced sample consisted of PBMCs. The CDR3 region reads CASSYVGGATDTQYF. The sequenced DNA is TGTGCCAGCAGTTATGTGGGGGGGGCCACAGATACGCAGTATTTT.